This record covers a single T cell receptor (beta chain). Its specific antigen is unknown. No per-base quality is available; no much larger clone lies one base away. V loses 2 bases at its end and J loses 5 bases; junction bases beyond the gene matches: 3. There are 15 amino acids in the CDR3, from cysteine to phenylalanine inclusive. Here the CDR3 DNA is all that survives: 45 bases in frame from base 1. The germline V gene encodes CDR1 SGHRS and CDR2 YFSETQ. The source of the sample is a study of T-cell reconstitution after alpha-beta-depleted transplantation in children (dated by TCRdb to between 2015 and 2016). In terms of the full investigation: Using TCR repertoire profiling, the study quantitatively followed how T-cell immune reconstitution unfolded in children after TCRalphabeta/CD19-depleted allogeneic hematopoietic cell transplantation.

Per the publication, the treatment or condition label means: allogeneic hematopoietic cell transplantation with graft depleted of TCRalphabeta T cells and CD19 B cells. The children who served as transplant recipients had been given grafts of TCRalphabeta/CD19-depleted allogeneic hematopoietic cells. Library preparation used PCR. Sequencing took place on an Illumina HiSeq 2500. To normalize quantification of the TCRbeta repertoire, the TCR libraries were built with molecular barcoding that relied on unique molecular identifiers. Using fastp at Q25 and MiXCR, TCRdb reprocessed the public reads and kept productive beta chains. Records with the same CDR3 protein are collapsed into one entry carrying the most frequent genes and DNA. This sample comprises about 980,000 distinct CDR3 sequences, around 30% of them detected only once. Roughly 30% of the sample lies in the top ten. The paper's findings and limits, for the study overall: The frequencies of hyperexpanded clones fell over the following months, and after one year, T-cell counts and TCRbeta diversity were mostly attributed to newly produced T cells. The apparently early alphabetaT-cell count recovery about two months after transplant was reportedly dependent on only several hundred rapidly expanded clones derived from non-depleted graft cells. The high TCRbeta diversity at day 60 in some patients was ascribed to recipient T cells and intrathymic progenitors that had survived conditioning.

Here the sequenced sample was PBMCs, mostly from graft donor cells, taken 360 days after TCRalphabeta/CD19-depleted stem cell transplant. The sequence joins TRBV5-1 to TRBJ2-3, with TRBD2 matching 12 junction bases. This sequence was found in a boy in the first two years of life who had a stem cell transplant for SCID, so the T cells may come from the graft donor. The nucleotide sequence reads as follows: TGCGCCAGCAGCTTATTACTAGCGGGAGGAGATACGCAGTATTTT. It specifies CASSLLLAGGDTQYF.